This T cell receptor (beta chain) was recovered during a study of blood T cells in healthy people across ages (dated by TCRdb to the mid-2010s). Notes on the research overall: Template switching captured roughly one uniquely barcoded TCR beta cDNA molecule per two T cells in model experiments. Using deep sequencing normalized with unique cDNA molecular identifiers, the study measured how TCR beta repertoire diversity changes with age. Four age groups were formed from the donors: young (average roughly 16 years), middle-aged (around 39), aged (about 62) and long-lived (approximately 78). To avoid experimental bias, donors of different ages were distributed randomly across sequencing lanes. The study analyzed two additional independent replicas of 1 million unique cDNA reads from the same blood draw for two donors, one aged 18 to 29 and one aged 80 or older.

The donors were roughly 38 Caucasian individuals from Russia, aged roughly 6 to 100 years, who were systemically healthy. Roughly 10 milliliters of peripheral blood were drawn from each donor into EDTA-treated Vacutainer tubes. Ficoll-Paque density-gradient centrifugation was used to isolate PBMCs, with at least 7 million per sample. Total RNA was extracted from PBMCs with Trizol reagent, with at least 5.5 micrograms obtained per sample. The percentages of naive CD45RAhigh/CD27high T cells were determined by flow cytometry on a PBMC aliquot from every donor. The V end gives up 2 bases and the J end 5 bases, leaving 15 bases in the junction not matched to a gene. From the germline V gene, CDR1 is MNHNS and CDR2 is SASEGT. The CDR3 measures 19 amino acids from cysteine to phenylalanine. Just CDR3 DNA is preserved here, 57 bases in frame from base 1. As concerns this clonotype: What antigen it recognizes has not been identified. Base qualities are missing; no much larger clone stands one base away.

Paper-wide results and their limitations: Total diversity estimates from one million sequenced T cells were considered lower bounds and underestimates. Compared with the aged group, the long-lived group had more naive CD4+ T cells, fewer expanded clones and increased TCR diversity, suggesting age selection. Bulk unsorted PBMC profiling prevented conclusive comparison of naive and antigen-experienced compartments. Because the CMV infection status of the donors was unknown, age-related changes in expanded clonotypes may potentially have been confounded. Observed TCR beta diversity per million T cells fell roughly linearly with age, and a significant reduction was already apparent by age around 39. A strong correlation was found between observed TCR beta diversity and the percentage of naive T cells measured by flow cytometry.

Receptor libraries were prepared by 5' RACE. Sequencing was performed on an Illumina HiSeq 2500. A second PCR of about 7 to 12 cycles was run with a J-beta primer mix and a sample-barcoded 5' primer. A template-switch 5' adaptor carrying 12 random nucleotides introduced a unique molecular identifier onto each TCR beta cDNA molecule. Each sample yielded at least 2.5 million CDR3-containing paired-end reads. All of the RNA was converted into first-strand cDNA using the Mint cDNA synthesis kit, with a TRBC-specific oligonucleotide serving as the primer. Following uracil-DNA glycosylase treatment, all cDNA underwent a first 18-cycle PCR with the universal primers M1SS and BC2_uni_R. In the original analysis: For normalization, 1 million high-quality reads, each with a distinct molecular identifier, were randomly selected from each sample. Reads sharing molecular identifiers were discarded rather than binned into consensus sequences. MiTCR, with a Q25 quality threshold and the strictest error-elimination algorithm, was used for CDR3 identification, clonotype clustering and error correction. Lower-bound total TCR beta diversity was estimated with a nonparametric unseen species model using Euler transformation. TCRdb reworked the public reads: Q25 trimming with fastp, MiXCR clone assembly, productive beta chains retained. Each CDR3 protein gets just one entry, which takes the most common genes and DNA from the rows behind it. What appears here as the V and J calls and clone size reflects TCRdb's work, not the paper's. This sample comprises about 1.6 million distinct CDR3 sequences, approximately 32% of them detected only once. The ten most abundant clones make up about 11% of the sample.

Source material: blood. The chain employs TRBV6-1 and TRBJ2-5, with 12 bases in between that match TRBD2. The clonotype was recovered from a woman aged 25 to 39 in good health. The CDR3 protein sequence reads: CASSEFAVSSGRASETQYF. The sequenced DNA is TGTGCCAGCAGTGAATTCGCCGTTTCTAGCGGGAGGGCAAGTGAGACCCAGTACTTC.